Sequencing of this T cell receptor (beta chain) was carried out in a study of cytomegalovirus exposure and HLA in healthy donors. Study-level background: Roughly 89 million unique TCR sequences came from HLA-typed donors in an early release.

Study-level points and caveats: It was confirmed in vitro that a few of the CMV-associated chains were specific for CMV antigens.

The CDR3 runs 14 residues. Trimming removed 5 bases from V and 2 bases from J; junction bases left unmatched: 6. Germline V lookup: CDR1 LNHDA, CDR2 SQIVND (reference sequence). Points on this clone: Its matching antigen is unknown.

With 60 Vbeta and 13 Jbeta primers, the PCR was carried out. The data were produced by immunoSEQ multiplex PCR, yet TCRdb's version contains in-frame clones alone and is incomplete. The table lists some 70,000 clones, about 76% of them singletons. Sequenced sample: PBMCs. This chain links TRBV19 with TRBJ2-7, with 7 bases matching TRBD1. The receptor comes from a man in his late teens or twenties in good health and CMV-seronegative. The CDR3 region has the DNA TGTGCCAGTAGTGCGACAGGGAGTCCCTACGAGCAGTACTTC. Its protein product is CASSATGSPYEQYF.